One and the same sample provided the 30 T cell receptor beta chains below, sequenced in a study of patients and donors after allogeneic stem cell transplantation. TCRdb called the RT-PCR reads again in MiXCR, with one record for every CDR3 protein. The top ten clones hold about 6% of a sample with roughly 940,000 distinct CDR3 sequences, roughly 17% of them seen once. Sequencing was performed on blood, either unsorted or a sorted T cell fraction (not recorded which). The receptors come from a human donor who was either an allogeneic HSCT recipient or a stem cell or donor lymphocyte infusion donor (not recorded which). It is not recorded whose cells these are; they may come from a transplant donor.

This clonotype was counted only a few times. The J gene is TRBJ2-2, the V gene TRBV12-5; 9 bases are shared with TRBD2. V lost 3 bases and J lost 4; bases outside the gene matches: 6. The germline gives CDR1 LGHNT, CDR2 FRNRAP. The CDR3 loop spans 16 amino acids. CDR3 loop: CASGFGSGSGTGELFF. In nucleotides, the CDR3 is TGTGCTAGTGGTTTTGGTAGCGGGAGTGGCACCGGGGAGCTGTTTTTT.

The gene calls are TRBV7-2 and TRBJ2-7; tentative D call: TRBD1 (6 bases). The CDR3 spans 15 residues. Germline-derived CDR1 and CDR2 are SGHTA and FQGNSA. V lost 2 bases to trimming and J lost 0 bases, with 11 bases between them. As DNA, the CDR3 is TGTGCCAGCAGCTTATTGAGACAGGCCTCCTACGAGCAGTACTTC. Protein product: CASSLLRQASYEQYF.

The rearrangement uses TRBV5-1 and TRBJ2-7; D is undetermined. The CDR3 covers 14 residues. The germline V gene has CDR1 SGHRS and CDR2 YFSETQ. V lost 1 base and J 2 bases, leaving 10 bases between the germline ends. The CDR3 protein is CASSLPRNTYEQYF. The CDR3 bases are TGCGCCAGCAGCTTGCCCAGGAACACCTACGAGCAGTACTTC.

The chain is built from TRBV4-2 and TRBJ2-5, with 11 bases aligning to TRBD1. Trimming took 4 bases from V and 4 from J; bases not matched to a gene: 8. This CDR3 is 16 amino acids long. Germline CDR1 is LGHNA and CDR2 is YNFKEQ. The CDR3 DNA sequence: TGTGCCAGCAGCCGACGAATAGGACAGGGGGCAGAGACCCAGTACTTC. Translation: CASSRRIGQGAETQYF.

This clonotype was recorded a few times. CDR3 coding DNA: TGTGCCAGCAGCGTAGACGGATTTAATTCACCCCTCCACTTT. It encodes CASSVDGFNSPLHF. The genes are TRBV9 and TRBJ1-6; D gene uncertain. V was clipped by 0 bases and J by 6 bases, with 7 bases between them. CDR3 length: 14 amino acids. The germline CDR1 and CDR2 sequences are SGDLS and YYNGEE.

This clonotype was detected a few times. J is TRBJ2-5 and V is TRBV20-1, with 15 bases matching TRBD2. V lost 3 bases, J lost 1 base, and 12 bases stayed unmatched. Per the germline V gene, CDR1 is DFQATT and CDR2 is SNEGSKA (reference sequence). This CDR3 is built from 19 residues. The CDR3: CSASAGLAGGPEPQETQYF. CDR3 nucleotides: TGCAGTGCTAGTGCCGGACTAGCGGGAGGGCCAGAACCCCAAGAGACCCAGTACTTC.

This clonotype showed up just a few times. The gene calls are TRBV7-8 and TRBJ1-5; TRBD1 is a possible D gene (5 bases). V dropped 5 bases and J dropped 4 bases, with 12 bases sitting between them. This CDR3 comprises 14 residues. Looked up from germline, CDR1 is SGHVS and CDR2 is FQNEAQ. CDR3 sequence (DNA): TGTGCCAGCAGCCCTCGGACACCGAATCAGCCCCAGCATTTT. As protein: CASSPRTPNQPQHF.

This clonotype occurred many times. The V gene is TRBV29-1, the J gene TRBJ1-4, with D possibly TRBD1 on 5 matching bases. V lost 0 bases, J lost 7 bases, and 9 bases lay in between. This CDR3 contains 13 residues. CDR1 and CDR2 from the germline V gene are SQVTM and ANQGSEA. The DNA of the CDR3 is TGCAGCGTTGAAGACAGGGCCTCTGAAAAACTGTTTTTT. It translates to CSVEDRASEKLFF.

The CDR3 nucleotides are TGTGCCAGCAGCCAAGAGGGGACGTCTACGCAGTATTTT. As protein: CASSQEGTSTQYF. The genes are TRBV3-1 and TRBJ2-3; D tentatively fits TRBD1 or TRBD2 (5 bases each). The germline V and J ends were trimmed by 0 bases and 8 bases, with 9 bases remaining between them. Looked up from germline, CDR1 is LGHDT and CDR2 is YNNKEL (reference sequence). CDR3 size: 13 residues.

A few counts support this clonotype. The rearrangement uses TRBV20-1 and TRBJ2-3; 10 nucleotides align to TRBD2. The CDR3 is 16 amino acids. With 6 bases clipped from V and 3 bases from J, the junction kept 12 bases outside the gene matches. Germline CDR1 and CDR2: DFQATT and SNEGSKA (reference sequence). CDR3 protein: CSAALPLLAGTDTQYF. CDR3 in DNA: TGCAGTGCCGCCCTGCCCTTACTAGCGGGAACAGATACGCAGTATTTT.

The rearrangement joins TRBV5-6 to TRBJ2-3; weak D call: TRBD1 (6 bases). V dropped 3 bases and J dropped 1 base, with 12 bases sitting between them. The CDR3 is 15 residues long. Germline V gene data show CDR1 as SGHDT and CDR2 as YYEEEE. The CDR3 DNA reads as TGTGCCAGCAGCTACCCTCGGACAGGCACAGATACGCAGTATTTT. Its translation is CASSYPRTGTDTQYF.

This clonotype has a count of ten or more. The chain is built from TRBV4-3 and TRBJ1-1, with D hard to call. The germline V gene encodes CDR1 LGHNA and CDR2 YSLEER. With 0 bases removed from V and 0 bases from J, the gap between germline ends came to 14 bases. The CDR3 length is 17 residues. CDR3 DNA sequence: TGCGCCAGCAGCCAAGATTTAGCGTCCAACATGAACACTGAAGCTTTCTTT. It codes for CASSQDLASNMNTEAFF.

This clonotype was counted between two and nine times. The chain couples TRBV24-1 to TRBJ2-1; 9 bases map to TRBD1. The CDR3 extends over 14 amino acids. V dropped 5 bases and J dropped 7; count of bases not matched to a gene: 5. Germline CDR1 KGHDR, CDR2 SFDVKD. CDR3 sequence (DNA): TGTGCCACCAGTGTCCAGGACAGGGGAAATGAGCAGTTCTTC. Translation gives CATSVQDRGNEQFF.

This clonotype was recorded a few times. The V and J genes are TRBV5-1 and TRBJ2-1; possible D gene TRBD2, 5 bases. CDR3 length: 12 amino acids. Germline CDR1 and CDR2: SGHRS and YFSETQ. Trimming stripped 1 base from V and 9 bases from J, with 8 bases between. The CDR3 reads CASSLPGSEQFF. The CDR3 bases are TGCGCCAGCAGCTTGCCGGGGAGTGAGCAGTTCTTC.

Many counts were recorded for this clonotype. The CDR3 DNA sequence: TGCAGCGTTGCAACAACGGTTGAAGCTTTCTTT. As protein: CSVATTVEAFF. The gene calls are TRBV29-1 and TRBJ1-1; D remains ambiguous. There are 11 residues in the CDR3. The V and J ends lost 4 bases and 7 bases respectively, with 10 bases between them. From germline, CDR1 is SQVTM and CDR2 ANQGSEA.

This clonotype was seen more than once but under ten times. This sequence joins TRBV7-9 and TRBJ1-2, with D maybe TRBD1 (6 bases). V lost 1 base and J 4 bases, leaving 13 bases between the germline ends. This CDR3 has 15 amino acids. In germline, CDR1 is SEHNR, CDR2 FQNEAQ (reference sequence). This chain's CDR3 is CASSLEQGRIYGYTF. CDR3 nucleotide sequence: TGTGCCAGCAGCTTAGAACAGGGTAGGATCTATGGCTACACCTTC.

In its sample, this clonotype was seen a few times. This chain uses TRBV25-1 with TRBJ1-3; D possibly corresponds to TRBD1 (5 bases). V dropped 1 base and J dropped 6 bases, with 16 bases sitting between them. Germline loops: CDR1 MGHDK, CDR2 SYGVNS. The CDR3 has 16 residues. The CDR3 here is CASSESRGLGENTIYF. The CDR3 DNA is TGTGCCAGCAGTGAATCGCGGGGGTTGGGGGAAAACACCATATATTTT.

This rearrangement joins TRBV7-9 to TRBJ1-2, with D unresolved. Trimming stripped 1 base from V and 5 bases from J, with 14 bases between. Germline CDR1 SEHNR, CDR2 FQNEAQ (reference sequence). CDR3 length: 15 residues. Written as DNA, the CDR3 is TGTGCCAGCAGCTTAGAGAAGGGTGGGGAGTATGGCTACACCTTC. Its translation is CASSLEKGGEYGYTF.

The V and J genes are TRBV13 and TRBJ2-2, with 9 bases aligning to TRBD1. The CDR3 contains 15 residues. Germline lookup yields CDR1 PRHDT and CDR2 FYEKMQ (reference sequence). Unmatched junction bases numbered 5, after V lost 7 bases and J lost 2 bases. CDR3 coding DNA: TGTGCCAGCACTCTGGACAGGGGAAACACCGGGGAGCTGTTTTTT. Protein sequence: CASTLDRGNTGELFF.

This clonotype was counted a few times. The chain employs TRBV20-1 and TRBJ2-7; no reliable D call. The length of the CDR3 is 13 residues. Germline V gene data show CDR1 as DFQATT and CDR2 as SNEGSKA (reference sequence). V dropped 3 bases and J dropped 3 bases, with 12 bases sitting between them. The CDR3 here is CSARVPAYYEQYF. The CDR3 DNA reads TGCAGTGCTAGGGTCCCCGCCTACTACGAGCAGTACTTC.

There are many counts of this clonotype. The chain's CDR3 is CASSSPNEKLFF. The CDR3 coding sequence is TGTGCCAGCAGTTCTCCCAATGAAAAACTGTTTTTT. The chain links TRBV27 to TRBJ1-4, with no clear D. The length of the CDR3 is 12 residues. Trimming cost V 4 bases and J 5 bases, with 5 bases left between them. CDR1 MNHEY and CDR2 SMNVEV come from the germline V gene (reference sequence).

The chain couples TRBV19 to TRBJ1-5, with 10 bases identical to TRBD1. V was pared by 3 bases and J by 2 bases, with 1 base of the junction left unmatched. The CDR3 consists of 15 residues. Germline values: CDR1 LNHDA, CDR2 SQIVND (reference sequence). Written as DNA, the CDR3 is TGTGCCAGTAGTATCGGGACAGGGGGCAATCAGCCCCAGCATTTT. It yields the protein CASSIGTGGNQPQHF.

This sequence joins TRBV12-5 and TRBJ2-7; TRBD2 agrees at 7 bases. Trimming cost V 2 bases and J 2 bases; bases outside gene matches: 3. The CDR3 has 14 residues. Looked up from germline, CDR1 is LGHNT and CDR2 is FRNRAP. CDR3 amino acids: CASGLTSVPYEQYF. The CDR3 region has the DNA TGTGCTAGTGGTTTGACTAGCGTGCCCTACGAGCAGTACTTC.

The rearrangement uses TRBV5-1 and TRBJ2-3, with D perhaps matching TRBD2 (7 bases). This CDR3 comprises 16 residues. The ends were cut back, 3 bases at V and 1 base at J, with 15 bases in the middle. CDR1 is SGHRS and CDR2 is YFSETQ in the germline V gene. The CDR3 loop is CASSSTGLDGTDTQYF. Written as DNA, the CDR3 is TGCGCCAGCAGCTCGACAGGACTAGATGGCACAGATACGCAGTATTTT. Drawing the rest from reference TRBV5-1 and TRBJ2-3, the complete variable domain is KAGVTQTPRYLIKTRGQQVTLSCSPISGHRSVSWYQQTPGQGLQFLFEYFSETQRNKGNFPGRFSGRQFSNSRSEMNVSTLELGDSALYLCASSSTGLDGTDTQYFGPGTRLTVL.

The sample holds a few counts of this clonotype. The chain couples TRBV6-5 to TRBJ1-1, with unresolved D. The CDR3 sequence is 16 residues long. CDR1 and CDR2 (germline): MNHEY, SVGAGI. The germline V and J ends were trimmed by 0 bases and 0 bases, with 11 bases remaining between them. CDR3 region: CASSYSSQLMNTEAFF. The DNA of the CDR3 is TGTGCCAGCAGTTACTCGTCACAGCTGATGAACACTGAAGCTTTCTTT.

This clonotype showed up just a few times. The chain employs TRBV13 and TRBJ1-2; D gene uncertain. This CDR3 has 15 amino acids. V lost 0 bases and J 4 bases, leaving 12 bases between the germline ends. From germline, CDR1 is PRHDT and CDR2 FYEKMQ (reference sequence). The CDR3 sequence is CASSLGQPFLYGYTF. Here the CDR3 DNA reads TGTGCCAGCAGCTTAGGGCAGCCATTCCTCTATGGCTACACCTTC.

There are a few counts of this clonotype. This sequence joins TRBV6-1 and TRBJ2-5, with D possibly TRBD1 on 5 matching bases. Looked up from germline, CDR1 is MNHNS and CDR2 is SASEGT. This CDR3 is 17 amino acids long. V was clipped by 6 bases and J by 1 base, with 21 bases between them. CDR3 nucleotides: TGTGCCAGCAGATCCCAAGGGGCAGACTTCCCCCAAGAGACCCAGTACTTC. This sequence encodes CASRSQGADFPQETQYF.

This clonotype came up a few times. Here the CDR3 DNA reads TGTGCCACCAGTGATGCGGGGTTCGGCGGCTACACCTTC. It is translated as CATSDAGFGGYTF. The gene calls are TRBV24-1 and TRBJ1-2, with no clear D. The length of the CDR3 is 13 residues. Germline CDR1 is KGHDR and CDR2 is SFDVKD. The germline V and J ends were trimmed by 3 bases and 8 bases, with 12 bases remaining between them.

V is TRBV7-2 and J is TRBJ2-1, with TRBD2 identical over 11 bases. With 1 base clipped from V and 4 bases from J, the junction kept 12 bases outside the gene matches. The germline V gene encodes CDR1 SGHTA and CDR2 FQGNSA. This CDR3 contains 19 residues. The CDR3 sequence: CASSLVASGGPRSYNEQFF. The CDR3 bases are TGTGCCAGCAGCTTAGTCGCTAGCGGGGGGCCTCGATCATACAATGAGCAGTTCTTC.

This clonotype has a count of ten or more. This chain uses TRBV20-1 with TRBJ1-5; D not resolved. From germline, CDR1 is DFQATT and CDR2 SNEGSKA (reference sequence). The germline V and J ends were trimmed by 1 base and 3 bases, with 7 bases remaining between them. The CDR3 has 13 amino acids. As DNA, the CDR3 is TGCAGTGCTAGAGGCCAGTACAATCAGCCCCAGCATTTT. It codes for CSARGQYNQPQHF.